A single sample is the source of the 30 T cell receptor beta chains below, sequenced in a study of cytomegalovirus exposure and HLA in healthy donors. Researchers ran the PCR with 60 Vbeta and 13 Jbeta primers. Profiling relied on immunoSEQ multiplex PCR, and the TCRdb table lists in-frame clones only, not all of them. The sample carries some 95,000 clones, 60% to 85% recorded once. Sequencing input: PBMCs. Receptors originate from a woman aged 35 to 49 in good health and CMV-seronegative.

The rearrangement joins TRBV6-6 to TRBJ2-7; no firm D call. This CDR3 is built from 15 residues. V shed 6 bases and J shed 0 bases, with 15 bases lying between them. Germline V gene data show CDR1 as MNHNY and CDR2 as SVGAGI (reference sequence). The CDR3, as DNA: TGTGCCAGCAGCATCCGGGTCCCCCCCTCCTACGAGCAGTACTTC. It specifies CASSIRVPPSYEQYF.

This sequence joins TRBV2 and TRBJ1-5; D remains unclear. V lost 4 bases to trimming and J lost 3 bases, with 10 bases between them. From germline, CDR1 is SNHLY and CDR2 FYNNEI. This CDR3 is built from 14 residues. CDR3 DNA: TGTGCCAGCAGTGTTTCGGGGATCAATCAGCCCCAGCATTTT. It encodes CASSVSGINQPQHF.

This sequence joins TRBV5-1 and TRBJ2-5; D ambiguous. V was shortened by 4 bases and J by 5 bases, with 12 bases between the two germline ends. CDR3 length: 13 residues. CDR1 and CDR2 (germline): SGHRS, YFSETQ. Written as DNA, the CDR3 is TGCGCCAGCAGCGAGGTGGTGAGGGAGACCCAGTACTTC. Translated, it gives CASSEVVRETQYF. Supplemented by reference TRBV5-1 and TRBJ2-5, the full variable domain reads KAGVTQTPRYLIKTRGQQVTLSCSPISGHRSVSWYQQTPGQGLQFLFEYFSETQRNKGNFPGRFSGRQFSNSRSEMNVSTLELGDSALYLCASSEVVRETQYFGPGTRLLVL.

The V and J genes are TRBV7-2 and TRBJ2-6; tentatively, D is TRBD2 (6 bases). This CDR3 is built from 18 residues. Trimming left V 5 bases short and J 0 bases short, with 17 bases between. The germline gives CDR1 SGHTA, CDR2 FQGNSA. The CDR3 is CASSPWRATHSGANVLTF. The DNA of the CDR3 is TGTGCCAGCAGCCCCTGGAGGGCTACGCACTCTGGGGCCAACGTCCTGACTTTC. Filled out from reference TRBV7-2 and TRBJ2-6, the complete variable domain reads GAGVSQSPSNKVTEKGKDVELRCDPISGHTALYWYRQSLGQGLEFLIYFQGNSAPDKSGLPSDRFSAERTGGSVSTLTIQRTQQEDSAVYLCASSPWRATHSGANVLTFGAGSRLTVL.

The chain recombines TRBV6-1 with TRBJ2-1, with D maybe TRBD1 (5 bases). CDR1 and CDR2 (germline): MNHNS, SASEGT. The length of the CDR3 is 17 residues. Between the trimmed V and J ends, which lost 3 bases and 0 bases, there was a span of 15 bases. The chain's CDR3 is CASSEALGLSSYNEQFF. In DNA, the CDR3 is TGTGCCAGCAGTGAGGCCCTGGGGCTGAGCTCCTACAATGAGCAGTTCTTC.

The rearrangement joins TRBV6-1 to TRBJ2-1; 9 positions match TRBD1. Looked up from germline, CDR1 is MNHNS and CDR2 is SASEGT. The CDR3 has 14 residues. V lost 5 bases, J lost 7 bases, and 6 bases stayed unmatched. The DNA of the CDR3 is TGTGCCAGCAGTCCCGGGACAGGGTGGAATGAGCAGTTCTTC. It yields the protein CASSPGTGWNEQFF.

The J gene is TRBJ1-5, the V gene TRBV4-1; 8 bases match TRBD1. V dropped 1 base and J dropped 1; count of bases not matched to a gene: 9. The germline V gene has CDR1 MGHRA and CDR2 YSYEKL. The CDR3 contains 18 residues. CDR3 nucleotide sequence: TGCGCCAGCAGCCAAGTTGCAGGGGGCTTAAACAGCAATCAGCCCCAGCATTTT. Translating gives CASSQVAGGLNSNQPQHF.

V is TRBV5-1 and J is TRBJ2-1, with a possible D match to TRBD1 (7 bases). Trimming took off 4 bases at V and 9 bases at J, with 20 bases between the two ends. The length of the CDR3 is 15 residues. Germline CDR1 SGHRS, CDR2 YFSETQ. CDR3: CASSLEGAGAVEQFF. CDR3 sequence (DNA): TGCGCCAGCAGCCTGGAGGGGGCAGGGGCCGTTGAGCAGTTCTTC.

The chain carries TRBV10-1 and TRBJ1-1; tentative D call: TRBD1 (5 bases). This CDR3 is 13 amino acids long. Between the trimmed V and J ends, which lost 4 bases and 3 bases, there was a span of 9 bases. Looked up from germline, CDR1 is WNHNN and CDR2 is SYGVQD (reference sequence). The CDR3 DNA follows: TGCGCCAGCAGTGGGGGCGTAGACACTGAAGCTTTCTTT. It encodes CASSGGVDTEAFF.

The chain carries TRBV5-1 and TRBJ1-2; 7 nucleotides align to TRBD1. V lost 1 base and J lost 7; bases outside the gene matches: 10. This CDR3 spans 15 amino acids. Germline loops: CDR1 SGHRS, CDR2 YFSETQ. For the CDR3, the DNA is TGCGCCAGCAGCTTGAACCGCGACAGGGCTACTGGCTACACCTTC. Its protein is CASSLNRDRATGYTF. The complete variable domain, with remaining parts taken from reference TRBV5-1 and TRBJ1-2, reads KAGVTQTPRYLIKTRGQQVTLSCSPISGHRSVSWYQQTPGQGLQFLFEYFSETQRNKGNFPGRFSGRQFSNSRSEMNVSTLELGDSALYLCASSLNRDRATGYTFGSGTRLTVV.

V usage is TRBV13 and J usage is TRBJ1-1; D possibly corresponds to TRBD1 (5 bases). CDR3 length: 15 amino acids. V was trimmed by 6 bases and J by 0 bases, leaving 14 bases between them. Germline CDR1 PRHDT, CDR2 FYEKMQ (reference sequence). The CDR3 loop reads CASRPRQPMNTEAFF. In DNA form, the CDR3 reads TGTGCCAGCAGACCAAGACAGCCGATGAACACTGAAGCTTTCTTT.

CDR3 DNA sequence: TGTGCCATCGGAGCAGGGTACGGGGGAGGAAACACCATATATTTT. Protein sequence: CAIGAGYGGGNTIYF. The V and J genes are TRBV10-3 and TRBJ1-3; the D gene is possibly TRBD1 (5 bases). Germline assignment: CDR1 ENHRY and CDR2 SYGVKD. The CDR3 sequence is 15 residues long. The V end was cut by 8 bases, the J end by 4 bases, with 18 bases between.

J is TRBJ1-5 and V is TRBV5-5; 7 bases are a match to TRBD1. In germline, CDR1 is SGHKS, CDR2 YYEKEE (reference sequence). The V segment lost 5 bases and the J segment 11 bases; nucleotides outside the gene matches: 16. This CDR3 contains 15 residues. For the CDR3, the DNA is TGTGCCAGCAGTATGAACAACAGGGGAAATCGGGCCCAGCATTTT. This codes for CASSMNNRGNRAQHF.

This clone came up a few times. The chain couples TRBV5-1 to TRBJ1-2; D remains ambiguous. The V end lost 4 bases, the J end lost 4 bases, and 14 bases lay between the germline ends. The CDR3 is 14 residues long. Germline V CDR1 and CDR2: SGHRS, YFSETQ. The CDR3 DNA reads as TGCGCCAGCAGCCCGGAGGGTGTCGGCTATGGCTACACCTTC. Translated: CASSPEGVGYGYTF.

V usage is TRBV10-1 and J usage is TRBJ2-1; tentatively, D is TRBD1 (5 bases). Germline CDR1 is WNHNN and CDR2 is SYGVQD (reference sequence). The CDR3 loop spans 13 amino acids. Between the trimmed V and J ends, which lost 4 bases and 11 bases, there was a span of 15 bases. The CDR3 reads CASSVQGGFQQFF. As DNA, the CDR3 is TGCGCCAGCAGTGTCCAGGGTGGTTTTCAGCAGTTCTTC.

This clone was counted only a few times. The chain carries TRBV7-2 and TRBJ2-5, with D possibly TRBD1 on 6 matching bases. The CDR3 length is 16 residues. CDR1 is SGHTA, CDR2 FQGNSA, per germline. V lost 3 bases to trimming and J lost 5 bases, with 19 bases between them. This CDR3 reads CASSFRQDPLWETQYF. CDR3 in DNA: TGTGCCAGCAGCTTCAGACAGGACCCGTTGTGGGAGACCCAGTACTTC.

This clone was observed a few times. This chain joins TRBV14 and TRBJ1-4; 7 bases agree with TRBD1. Trimming cost V 1 base and J 4 bases; bases outside gene matches: 18. Germline CDR1 reads SGHDN; CDR2 reads FVKESK. This CDR3 contains 20 residues. This chain's CDR3 is CASSQAWDRTGQRLNEKLFF. CDR3 nucleotide sequence: TGTGCCAGCAGCCAAGCCTGGGACCGGACAGGCCAGAGACTTAATGAAAAACTGTTTTTT.

This clone has only a few counts. The J gene is TRBJ1-2, the V gene TRBV2; possible D gene TRBD1, 5 bases. Trimming stripped 6 bases from V and 3 bases from J, with 11 bases between. CDR3 length equals 13 residues. In germline, CDR1 is SNHLY, CDR2 FYNNEI. CDR3 nucleotide sequence: TGTGCCAGCAGAGCAGACAGCTACTATGGCTACACCTTC. Its protein product is CASRADSYYGYTF. Full variable domain (outside the CDR3, taken from reference TRBV2 and TRBJ1-2): EPEVTQTPSHQVTQMGQEVILRCVPISNHLYFYWYRQILGQKVEFLVSFYNNEISEKSEIFDDQFSVERPDGSNFTLKIRSTKLEDSAMYFCASRADSYYGYTFGSGTRLTVV.

This chain uses TRBV7-9 with TRBJ1-4, with D hard to call. V dropped 5 bases and J dropped 0 bases, with 10 bases sitting between them. The germline V gene encodes CDR1 SEHNR and CDR2 FQNEAQ (reference sequence). CDR3 length equals 15 residues. DNA of the CDR3: TGTGCCAGCAGCCTAGACGGTGCAACTAATGAAAAACTGTTTTTT. Amino acid sequence: CASSLDGATNEKLFF.

This clone is a singleton in its sample. The V and J genes are TRBV14 and TRBJ2-3; D is possibly TRBD2 (6 bases). The V and J ends lost 3 bases and 6 bases respectively, with 19 bases between them. The length of the CDR3 is 16 residues. Germline V gene sequence: CDR1 SGHDN, CDR2 FVKESK. This CDR3 reads CASSQMAGGGLDTQYF. The CDR3 coding sequence is TGTGCCAGCAGCCAGATGGCCGGGGGAGGCCTCGATACGCAGTATTTT. Full variable domain (outside the CDR3, taken from reference TRBV14 and TRBJ2-3): EAGVTQFPSHSVIEKGQTVTLRCDPISGHDNLYWYRRVMGKEIKFLLHFVKESKQDESGMPNNRFLAERTGGTYSTLKVQPAELEDSGVYFCASSQMAGGGLDTQYFGPGTRLTVL.

This chain uses TRBV5-6 with TRBJ1-1, with D perhaps TRBD1 (6 bases). The CDR3 totals 12 residues. Trimming stripped 0 bases from V and 10 bases from J, with 10 bases between. In germline, CDR1 is SGHDT, CDR2 YYEEEE. The CDR3 DNA is TGTGCCAGCAGCTTGGTGAGCAGGGGAGCTTTCTTT. Translation: CASSLVSRGAFF. Complete variable domain (other parts from reference TRBV5-6 and TRBJ1-1): DAGVTQSPTHLIKTRGQQVTLRCSPKSGHDTVSWYQQALGQGPQFIFQYYEEEERQRGNFPDRFSGHQFPNYSSELNVNALLLGDSALYLCASSLVSRGAFFGQGTRLTVV.

This sequence joins TRBV6-1 and TRBJ2-7, with 9 bases aligning to TRBD1. The CDR3 has 14 residues. Germline lookup yields CDR1 MNHNS and CDR2 SASEGT. V trimming: 6 bases; J trimming: 3 bases; junction bases outside the gene matches: 6. In DNA form, the CDR3 reads TGTGCCAGCAGACTGACAGGGGGGTTCTACGAGCAGTACTTC. Its protein is CASRLTGGFYEQYF.

This chain uses TRBV30 with TRBJ1-5; a weak D match, TRBD1 (5 bases). This CDR3 has 14 residues. Trimming stripped 4 bases from V and 0 bases from J, with 10 bases between. CDR1 GTSNPN and CDR2 SVGIG come from the germline V gene (reference sequence). The CDR3 nucleotides are TGTGCCTGGACGGGGGACGATAGCAATCAGCCCCAGCATTTT. Encoded protein: CAWTGDDSNQPQHF.

The chain uses TRBV7-9 and TRBJ1-4; 7 nucleotides align to TRBD1. Trimming at V came to 5 bases and at J to 1 base, leaving 10 bases not matched to a gene. Germline values: CDR1 SEHNR, CDR2 FQNEAQ (reference sequence). The CDR3 is 17 residues long. CDR3 sequence (DNA): TGTGCCAGCAGCCCACGACAGGGTAGAAGAACTAATGAAAAACTGTTTTTT. Its translation: CASSPRQGRRTNEKLFF.

V usage is TRBV6-5 and J usage is TRBJ2-7; no firm D call. Trimming removed 6 bases at V and 4 bases at J, with 13 bases between. The CDR3 is 13 amino acids. Germline assignment: CDR1 MNHEY and CDR2 SVGAGI. The CDR3 loop reads CASRSPSYYEQYF. DNA for the CDR3: TGTGCCAGCAGAAGCCCTAGTTATTACGAGCAGTACTTC.

This clone has more than one count but fewer than ten. The rearrangement uses TRBV2 and TRBJ1-4; 8 nucleotides match TRBD1. V lost 5 bases, J lost 8 bases, and 13 bases stayed unmatched. The germline V gene has CDR1 SNHLY and CDR2 FYNNEI. CDR3 length equals 16 residues. The CDR3 sequence: CASSNNRDRLREKLFF. CDR3 DNA: TGTGCCAGCAGTAACAACCGGGACAGGTTAAGAGAAAAACTGTTTTTT.

V gene TRBV7-8 combines with J gene TRBJ2-2; 11 nucleotides line up with TRBD2. Germline V gene sequence: CDR1 SGHVS, CDR2 FQNEAQ. CDR3 length: 15 amino acids. Trimming at V came to 3 bases and at J to 4 bases, leaving 1 base not matched to a gene. CDR3: CASSLTSGATGELFF. CDR3 nucleotide sequence: TGTGCCAGCAGCTTGACTAGCGGGGCCACCGGGGAGCTGTTTTTT.

CDR3 DNA sequence: TGTGCCAGCATAGTCAGGAACTATGGCTACACCTTC. Translating it yields CASIVRNYGYTF. The V and J genes are TRBV2 and TRBJ1-2; D is unclear. The germline V and J ends were trimmed by 7 bases and 2 bases, with 8 bases remaining between them. Germline V gives CDR1 SNHLY, CDR2 FYNNEI. The CDR3 length is 12 residues.

The chain employs TRBV4-1 and TRBJ1-6; TRBD1 is a possible D gene (6 bases). Trimming removed 4 bases at V and 11 bases at J, with 18 bases between. Germline CDR1 is MGHRA and CDR2 is YSYEKL. The CDR3 extends over 15 amino acids. In DNA, the CDR3 is TGCGCCAGCAGCCCCGGCAGCGGACAGACGACACCCCTCCACTTT. It translates to CASSPGSGQTTPLHF.

The chain carries TRBV5-1 and TRBJ2-7; weak D call: TRBD1 (5 bases). The V end lost 1 base, the J end lost 1 base, and 6 bases lay between the germline ends. Germline lookup yields CDR1 SGHRS and CDR2 YFSETQ. This CDR3 has 13 amino acids. CDR3 protein: CASSLTGSYEQYF. The CDR3 DNA sequence: TGCGCCAGCAGCTTGACAGGTTCCTACGAGCAGTACTTC.